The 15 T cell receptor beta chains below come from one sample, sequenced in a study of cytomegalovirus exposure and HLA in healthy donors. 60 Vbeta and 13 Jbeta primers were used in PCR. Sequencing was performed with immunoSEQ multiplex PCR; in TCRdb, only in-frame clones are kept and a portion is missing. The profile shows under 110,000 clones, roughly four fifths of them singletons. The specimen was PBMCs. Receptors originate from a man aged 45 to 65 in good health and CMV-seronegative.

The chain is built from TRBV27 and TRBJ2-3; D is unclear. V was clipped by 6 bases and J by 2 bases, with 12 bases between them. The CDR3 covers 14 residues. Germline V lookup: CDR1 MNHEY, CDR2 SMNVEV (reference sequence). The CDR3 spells CASSDIANTDTQYF. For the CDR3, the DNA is TGTGCCAGCAGCGACATCGCTAACACAGATACGCAGTATTTT.

CDR3 DNA: TGTGCCTGGAGGGGACAGGGTGGAAATCAGCCCCAGCATTTT. It yields the protein CAWRGQGGNQPQHF. The J gene is TRBJ1-5, the V gene TRBV30; 9 nucleotides align to TRBD1. The junction had 4 bases not matched to a gene; V was cut back by 3 bases and J by 4 bases. Germline V gene data show CDR1 as GTSNPN and CDR2 as SVGIG (reference sequence). The CDR3 has 14 amino acids.

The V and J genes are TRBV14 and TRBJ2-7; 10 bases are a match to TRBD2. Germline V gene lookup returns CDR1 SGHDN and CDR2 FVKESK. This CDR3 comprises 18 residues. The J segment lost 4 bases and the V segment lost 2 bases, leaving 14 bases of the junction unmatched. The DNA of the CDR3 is TGTGCCAGCAGCCAACAGACTAGCGGGCTACAGGCATCATACGAGCAGTACTTC. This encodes CASSQQTSGLQASYEQYF.

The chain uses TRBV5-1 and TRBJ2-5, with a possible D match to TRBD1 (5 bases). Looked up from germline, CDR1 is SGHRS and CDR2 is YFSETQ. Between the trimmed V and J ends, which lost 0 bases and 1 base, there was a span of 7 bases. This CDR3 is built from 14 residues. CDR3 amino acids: CASSLVQAQETQYF. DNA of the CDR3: TGCGCCAGCAGCTTGGTACAGGCCCAAGAGACCCAGTACTTC.

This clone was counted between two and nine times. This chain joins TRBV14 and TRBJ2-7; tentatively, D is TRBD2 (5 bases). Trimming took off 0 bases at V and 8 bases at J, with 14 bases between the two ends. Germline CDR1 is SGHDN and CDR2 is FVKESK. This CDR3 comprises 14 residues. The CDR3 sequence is CASSQESAGSKQYF. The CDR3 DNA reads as TGTGCCAGCAGCCAAGAATCGGCGGGTTCTAAGCAGTACTTC. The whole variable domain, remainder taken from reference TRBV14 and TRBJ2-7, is EAGVTQFPSHSVIEKGQTVTLRCDPISGHDNLYWYRRVMGKEIKFLLHFVKESKQDESGMPNNRFLAERTGGTYSTLKVQPAELEDSGVYFCASSQESAGSKQYFGPGTRLTVT.

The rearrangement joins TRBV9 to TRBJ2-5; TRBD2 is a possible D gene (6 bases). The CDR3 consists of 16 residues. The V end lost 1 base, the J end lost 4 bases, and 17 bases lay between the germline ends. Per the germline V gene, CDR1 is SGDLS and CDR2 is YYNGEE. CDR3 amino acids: CASSVLGGEVGETQYF. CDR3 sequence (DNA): TGTGCCAGCAGCGTACTGGGCGGGGAGGTTGGAGAGACCCAGTACTTC.

In DNA form, the CDR3 reads TGTGCAAGTCGCCTGATTAGTGGTGGCTACACCTTC. As protein: CASRLISGGYTF. The gene calls are TRBV12-2 and TRBJ1-2. TRBV12-2 is recorded as a pseudogene. The CDR3 runs 12 residues.

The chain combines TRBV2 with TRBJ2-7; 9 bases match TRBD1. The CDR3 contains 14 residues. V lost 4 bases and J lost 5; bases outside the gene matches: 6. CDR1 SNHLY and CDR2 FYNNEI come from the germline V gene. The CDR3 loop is CASSGGDRADEQYF. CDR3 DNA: TGTGCCAGCAGTGGGGGGGACAGGGCTGACGAGCAGTACTTC.

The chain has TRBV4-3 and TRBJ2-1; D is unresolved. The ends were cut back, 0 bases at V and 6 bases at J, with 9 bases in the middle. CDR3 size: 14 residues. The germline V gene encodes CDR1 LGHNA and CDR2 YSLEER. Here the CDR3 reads CASSQDPSSNEQFF. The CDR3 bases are TGCGCCAGCAGCCAAGATCCGTCTAGCAATGAGCAGTTCTTC.

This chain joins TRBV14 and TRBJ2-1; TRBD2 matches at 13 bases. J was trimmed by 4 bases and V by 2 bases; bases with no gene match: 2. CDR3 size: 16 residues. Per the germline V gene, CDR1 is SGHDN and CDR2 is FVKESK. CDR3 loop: CASSQLGLAGYNEQFF. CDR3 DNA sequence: TGTGCCAGCAGCCAATTGGGACTAGCGGGGTACAATGAGCAGTTCTTC. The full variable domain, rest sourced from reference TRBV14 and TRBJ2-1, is EAGVTQFPSHSVIEKGQTVTLRCDPISGHDNLYWYRRVMGKEIKFLLHFVKESKQDESGMPNNRFLAERTGGTYSTLKVQPAELEDSGVYFCASSQLGLAGYNEQFFGPGTRLTVL.

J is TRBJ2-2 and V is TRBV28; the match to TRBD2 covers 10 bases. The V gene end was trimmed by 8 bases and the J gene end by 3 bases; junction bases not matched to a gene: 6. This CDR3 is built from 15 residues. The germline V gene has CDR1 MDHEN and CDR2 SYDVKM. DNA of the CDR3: TGTGCCAGCCATACTAGCGGGAAGGACACCGGGGAGCTGTTTTTT. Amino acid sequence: CASHTSGKDTGELFF.

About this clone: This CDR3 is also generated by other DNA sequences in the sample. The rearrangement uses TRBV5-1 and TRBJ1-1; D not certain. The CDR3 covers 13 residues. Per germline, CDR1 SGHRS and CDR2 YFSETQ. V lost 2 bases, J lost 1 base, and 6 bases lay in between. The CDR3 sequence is CASSFSGNTEAFF. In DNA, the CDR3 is TGCGCCAGCAGCTTTTCGGGGAACACTGAAGCTTTCTTT.

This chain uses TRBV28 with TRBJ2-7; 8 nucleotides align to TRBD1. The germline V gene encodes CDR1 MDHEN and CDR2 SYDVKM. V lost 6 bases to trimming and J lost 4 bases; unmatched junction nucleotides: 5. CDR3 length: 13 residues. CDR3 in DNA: TGTGCCAGCAGACCGACAGGGGATTACGAGCAGTACTTC. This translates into CASRPTGDYEQYF.

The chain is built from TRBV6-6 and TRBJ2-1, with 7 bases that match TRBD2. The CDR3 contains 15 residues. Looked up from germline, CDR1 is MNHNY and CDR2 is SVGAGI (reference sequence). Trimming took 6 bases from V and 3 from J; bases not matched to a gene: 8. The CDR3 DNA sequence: TGTGCCAGCAGACCCGGGACTAATGACTACAATGAGCAGTTCTTC. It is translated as CASRPGTNDYNEQFF.

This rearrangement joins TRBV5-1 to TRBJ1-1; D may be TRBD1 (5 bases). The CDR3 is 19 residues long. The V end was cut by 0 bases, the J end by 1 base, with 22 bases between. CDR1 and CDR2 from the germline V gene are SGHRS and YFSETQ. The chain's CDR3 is CASSLDTVGSGTANTEAFF. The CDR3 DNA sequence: TGCGCCAGCAGCTTGGATACAGTAGGTTCCGGGACTGCGAACACTGAAGCTTTCTTT. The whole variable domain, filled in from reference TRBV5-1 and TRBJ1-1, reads KAGVTQTPRYLIKTRGQQVTLSCSPISGHRSVSWYQQTPGQGLQFLFEYFSETQRNKGNFPGRFSGRQFSNSRSEMNVSTLELGDSALYLCASSLDTVGSGTANTEAFFGQGTRLTVV.